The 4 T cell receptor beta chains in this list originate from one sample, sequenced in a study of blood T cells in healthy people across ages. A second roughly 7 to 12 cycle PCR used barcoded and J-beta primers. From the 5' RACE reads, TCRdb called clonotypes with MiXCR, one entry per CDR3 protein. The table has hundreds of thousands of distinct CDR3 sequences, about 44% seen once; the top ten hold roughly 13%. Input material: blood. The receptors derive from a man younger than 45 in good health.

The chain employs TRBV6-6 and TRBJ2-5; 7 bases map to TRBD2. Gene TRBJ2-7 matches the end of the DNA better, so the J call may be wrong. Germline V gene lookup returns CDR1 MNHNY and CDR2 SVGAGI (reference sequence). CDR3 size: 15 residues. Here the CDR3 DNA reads TGTGCCAGCAGTTACGAAGGCGGGGGATCCTACGAGCAGTACTTC. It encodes CASSYEGGGSYEQYF.

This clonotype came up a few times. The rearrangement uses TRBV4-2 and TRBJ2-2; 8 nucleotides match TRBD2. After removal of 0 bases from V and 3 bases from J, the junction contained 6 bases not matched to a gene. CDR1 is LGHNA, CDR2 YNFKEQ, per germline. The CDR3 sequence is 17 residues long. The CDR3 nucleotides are TGTGCCAGCAGCCAAGATTCGGGGGGGCACGACACCGGGGAGCTGTTTTTT. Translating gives CASSQDSGGHDTGELFF.

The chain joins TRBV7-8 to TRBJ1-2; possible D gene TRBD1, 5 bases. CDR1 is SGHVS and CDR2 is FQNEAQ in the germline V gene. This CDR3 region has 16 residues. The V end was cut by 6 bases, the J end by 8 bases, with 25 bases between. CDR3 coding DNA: TGTGCCAGCAGATCAGGCAGCGGCCAGGGCCCGGGAGGCTACACCTTC. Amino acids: CASRSGSGQGPGGYTF.

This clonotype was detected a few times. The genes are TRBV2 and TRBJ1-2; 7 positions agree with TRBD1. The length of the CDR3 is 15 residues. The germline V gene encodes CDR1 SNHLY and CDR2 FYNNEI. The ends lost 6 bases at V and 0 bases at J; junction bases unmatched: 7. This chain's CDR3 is CASRARDSPNYGYTF. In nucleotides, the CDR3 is TGTGCCAGCAGAGCAAGGGACAGCCCTAACTATGGCTACACCTTC.